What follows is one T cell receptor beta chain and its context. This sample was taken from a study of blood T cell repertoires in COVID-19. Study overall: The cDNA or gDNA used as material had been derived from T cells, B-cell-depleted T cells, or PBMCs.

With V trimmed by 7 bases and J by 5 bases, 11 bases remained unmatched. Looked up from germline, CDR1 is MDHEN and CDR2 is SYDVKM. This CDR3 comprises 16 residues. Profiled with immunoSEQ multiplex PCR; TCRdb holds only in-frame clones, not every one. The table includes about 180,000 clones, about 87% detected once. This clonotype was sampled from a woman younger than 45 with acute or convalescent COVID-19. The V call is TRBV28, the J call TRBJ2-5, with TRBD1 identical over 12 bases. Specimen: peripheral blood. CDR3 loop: CASTFLGQGAKETQYF. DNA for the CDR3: TGTGCCAGCACTTTTCTGGGACAGGGGGCGAAGGAGACCCAGTACTTC.